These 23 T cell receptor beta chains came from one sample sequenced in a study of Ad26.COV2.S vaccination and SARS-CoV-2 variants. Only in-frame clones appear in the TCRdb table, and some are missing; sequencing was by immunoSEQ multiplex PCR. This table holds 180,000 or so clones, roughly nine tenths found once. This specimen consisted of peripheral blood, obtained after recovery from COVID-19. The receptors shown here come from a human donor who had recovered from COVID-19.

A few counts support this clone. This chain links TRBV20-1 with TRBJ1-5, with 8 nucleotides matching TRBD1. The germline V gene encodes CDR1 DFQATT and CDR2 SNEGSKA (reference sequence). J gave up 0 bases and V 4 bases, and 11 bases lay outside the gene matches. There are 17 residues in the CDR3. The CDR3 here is CSAIDRGDPYSNQPQHF. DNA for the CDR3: TGCAGTGCTATTGACAGGGGCGACCCTTATAGCAATCAGCCCCAGCATTTT.

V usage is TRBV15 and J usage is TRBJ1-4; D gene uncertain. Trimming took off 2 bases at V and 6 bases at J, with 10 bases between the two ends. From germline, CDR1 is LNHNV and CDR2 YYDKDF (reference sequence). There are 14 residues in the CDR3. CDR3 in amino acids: CATSRSLDDEKLFF. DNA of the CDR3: TGTGCCACCAGCAGATCGCTGGACGATGAAAAACTGTTTTTT.

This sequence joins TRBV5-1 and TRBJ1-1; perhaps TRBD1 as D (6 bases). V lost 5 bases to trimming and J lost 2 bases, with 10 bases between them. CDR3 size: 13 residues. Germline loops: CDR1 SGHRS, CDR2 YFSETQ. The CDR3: CASREGGNTEAFF. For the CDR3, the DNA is TGCGCCAGCAGGGAGGGGGGAAACACTGAAGCTTTCTTT.

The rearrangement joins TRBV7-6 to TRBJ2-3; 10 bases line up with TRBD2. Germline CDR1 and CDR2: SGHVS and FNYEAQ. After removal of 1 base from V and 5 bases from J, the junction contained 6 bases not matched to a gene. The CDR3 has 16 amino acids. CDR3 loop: CASSLELAGSIDTQYF. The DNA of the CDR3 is TGTGCCAGCAGCTTAGAACTAGCGGGGTCGATAGATACGCAGTATTTT.

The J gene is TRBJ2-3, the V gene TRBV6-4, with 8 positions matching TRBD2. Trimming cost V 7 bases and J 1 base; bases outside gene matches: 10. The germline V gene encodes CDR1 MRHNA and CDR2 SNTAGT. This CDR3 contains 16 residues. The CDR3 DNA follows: TGTGCCAGCATAGAACCGGGAGGGAGGGGCACAGATACGCAGTATTTT. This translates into CASIEPGGRGTDTQYF.

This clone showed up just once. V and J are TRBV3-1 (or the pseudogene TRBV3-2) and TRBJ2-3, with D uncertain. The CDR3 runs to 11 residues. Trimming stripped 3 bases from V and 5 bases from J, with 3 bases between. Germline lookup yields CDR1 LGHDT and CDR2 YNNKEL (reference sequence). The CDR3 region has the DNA TGTGCCAGCAGCCATGGAGATACGCAGTATTTT. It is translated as CASSHGDTQYF.

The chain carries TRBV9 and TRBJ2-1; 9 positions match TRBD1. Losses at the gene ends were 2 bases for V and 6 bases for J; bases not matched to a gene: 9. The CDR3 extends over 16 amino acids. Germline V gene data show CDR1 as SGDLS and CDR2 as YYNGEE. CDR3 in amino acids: CASSVRPGQGSNEQFF. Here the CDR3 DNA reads TGTGCCAGCAGCGTTCGTCCGGGACAGGGTAGCAATGAGCAGTTCTTC.

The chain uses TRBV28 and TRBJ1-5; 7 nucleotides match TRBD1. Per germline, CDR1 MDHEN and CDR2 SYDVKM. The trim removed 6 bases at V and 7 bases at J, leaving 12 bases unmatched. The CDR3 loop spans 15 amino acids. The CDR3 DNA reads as TGTGCCAGCAGCATAAGAGAGGGGGCTAAACAGCCCCAGCATTTT. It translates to CASSIREGAKQPQHF.

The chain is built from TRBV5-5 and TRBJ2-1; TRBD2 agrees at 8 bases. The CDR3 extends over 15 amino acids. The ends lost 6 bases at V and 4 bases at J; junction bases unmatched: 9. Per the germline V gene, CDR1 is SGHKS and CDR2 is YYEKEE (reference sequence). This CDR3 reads CASIQNAGGYNEQFF. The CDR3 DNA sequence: TGTGCCAGCATCCAAAACGCGGGGGGATACAATGAGCAGTTCTTC.

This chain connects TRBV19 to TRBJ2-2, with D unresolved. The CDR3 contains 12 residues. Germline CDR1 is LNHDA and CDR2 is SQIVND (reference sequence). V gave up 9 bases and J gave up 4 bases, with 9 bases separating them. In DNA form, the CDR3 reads TGTGCCAGCGGCTACGGCACCGGGGAGCTGTTTTTT. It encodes CASGYGTGELFF.

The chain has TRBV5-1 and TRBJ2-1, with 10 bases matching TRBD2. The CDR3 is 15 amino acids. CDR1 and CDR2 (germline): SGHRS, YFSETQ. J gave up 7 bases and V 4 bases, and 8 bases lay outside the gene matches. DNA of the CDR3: TGCGCCAGCAGCGTGGGACTAGCGCCTACGAATGAGCAGTTCTTC. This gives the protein CASSVGLAPTNEQFF.

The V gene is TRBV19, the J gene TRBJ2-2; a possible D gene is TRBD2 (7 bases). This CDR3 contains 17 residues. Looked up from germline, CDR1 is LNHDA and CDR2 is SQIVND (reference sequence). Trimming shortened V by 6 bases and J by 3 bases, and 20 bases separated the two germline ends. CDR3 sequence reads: CASSPRRGGPDTGELFF. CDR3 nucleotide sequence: TGTGCCAGTAGCCCCCGGAGGGGGGGCCCGGACACCGGGGAGCTGTTTTTT.

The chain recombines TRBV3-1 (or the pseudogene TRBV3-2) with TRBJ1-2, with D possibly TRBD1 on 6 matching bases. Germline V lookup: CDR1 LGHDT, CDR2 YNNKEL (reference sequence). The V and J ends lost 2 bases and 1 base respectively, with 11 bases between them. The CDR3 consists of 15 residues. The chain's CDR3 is CASSQTGLINYGYTF. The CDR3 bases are TGTGCCAGCAGCCAAACAGGGTTAATTAACTATGGCTACACCTTC.

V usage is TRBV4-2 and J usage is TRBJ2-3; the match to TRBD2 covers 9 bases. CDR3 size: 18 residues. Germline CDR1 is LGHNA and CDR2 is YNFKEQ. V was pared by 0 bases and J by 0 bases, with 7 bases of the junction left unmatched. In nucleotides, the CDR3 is TGTGCCAGCAGCCAAGACGATTTGGGACTAGCTAGCACAGATACGCAGTATTTT. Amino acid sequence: CASSQDDLGLASTDTQYF.

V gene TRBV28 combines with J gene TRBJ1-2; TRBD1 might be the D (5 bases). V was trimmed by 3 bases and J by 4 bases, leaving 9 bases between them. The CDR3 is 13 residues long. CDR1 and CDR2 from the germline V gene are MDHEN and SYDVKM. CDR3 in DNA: TGTGCCAGCAGTTTTAGCGGGACCTATGGCTACACCTTC. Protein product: CASSFSGTYGYTF.

DNA for the CDR3: TGTGCCAGCAGGGACGGCCTCACTGAAGCTTTCTTT. The encoded protein is CASRDGLTEAFF. This chain connects TRBV2 to TRBJ1-1; D gene unclear. Germline CDR1 and CDR2: SNHLY and FYNNEI. With 6 bases removed from V and 4 bases from J, the gap between germline ends came to 9 bases. This CDR3 has 12 amino acids. Complete variable domain (other parts from reference TRBV2 and TRBJ1-1): EPEVTQTPSHQVTQMGQEVILRCVPISNHLYFYWYRQILGQKVEFLVSFYNNEISEKSEIFDDQFSVERPDGSNFTLKIRSTKLEDSAMYFCASRDGLTEAFFGQGTRLTVV.

The chain's CDR3 is CASSLPGPDTQYF. CDR3 nucleotides: TGTGCCAGCAGCCTCCCGGGGCCAGATACGCAGTATTTT. This sequence joins TRBV12-3 or TRBV12-4 and TRBJ2-3; either TRBD1 or TRBD2 may supply D (5 bases each). CDR3 length equals 13 residues. The ends were cut back, 6 bases at V and 4 bases at J, with 11 bases in the middle.

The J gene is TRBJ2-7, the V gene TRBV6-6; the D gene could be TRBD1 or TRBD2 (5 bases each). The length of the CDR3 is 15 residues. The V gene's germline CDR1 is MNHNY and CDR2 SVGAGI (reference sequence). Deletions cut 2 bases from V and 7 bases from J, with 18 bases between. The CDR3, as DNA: TGTGCCAGCAGTTACCCGGGACCCTCGGGAAGGGAGCAGTACTTC. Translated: CASSYPGPSGREQYF.

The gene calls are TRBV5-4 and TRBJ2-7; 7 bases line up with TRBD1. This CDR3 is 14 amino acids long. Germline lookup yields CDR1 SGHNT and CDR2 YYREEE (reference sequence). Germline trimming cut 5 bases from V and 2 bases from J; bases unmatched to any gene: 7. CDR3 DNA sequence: TGTGCCAGCAGACCGGGGACAGTACCCTACGAGCAGTACTTC. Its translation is CASRPGTVPYEQYF.

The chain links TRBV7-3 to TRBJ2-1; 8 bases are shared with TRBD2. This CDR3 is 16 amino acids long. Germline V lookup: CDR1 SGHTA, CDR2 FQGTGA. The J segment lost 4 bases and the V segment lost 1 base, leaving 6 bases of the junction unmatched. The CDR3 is CASSLRSGGSYNEQFF. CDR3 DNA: TGTGCCAGCAGCTTAAGGAGCGGGGGTTCTTACAATGAGCAGTTCTTC.

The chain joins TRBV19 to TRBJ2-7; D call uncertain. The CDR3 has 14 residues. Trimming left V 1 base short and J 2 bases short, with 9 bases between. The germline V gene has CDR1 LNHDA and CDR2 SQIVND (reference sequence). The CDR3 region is CASSIGGRAYEQYF. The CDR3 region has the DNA TGTGCCAGTAGTATAGGGGGTCGGGCCTACGAGCAGTACTTC.

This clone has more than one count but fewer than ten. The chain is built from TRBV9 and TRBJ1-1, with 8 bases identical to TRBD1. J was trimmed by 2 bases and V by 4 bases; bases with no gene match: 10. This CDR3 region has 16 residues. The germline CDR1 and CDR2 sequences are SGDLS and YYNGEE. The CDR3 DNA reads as TGTGCCAGCAGCCCAGGACAGGGCAAGCTTAACACTGAAGCTTTCTTT. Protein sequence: CASSPGQGKLNTEAFF.

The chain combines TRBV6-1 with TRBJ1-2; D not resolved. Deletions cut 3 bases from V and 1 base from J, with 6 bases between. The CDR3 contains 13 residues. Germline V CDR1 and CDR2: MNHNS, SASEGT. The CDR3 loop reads CASSDGGNYGYTF. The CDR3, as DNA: TGTGCCAGCAGTGACGGAGGTAACTATGGCTACACCTTC.